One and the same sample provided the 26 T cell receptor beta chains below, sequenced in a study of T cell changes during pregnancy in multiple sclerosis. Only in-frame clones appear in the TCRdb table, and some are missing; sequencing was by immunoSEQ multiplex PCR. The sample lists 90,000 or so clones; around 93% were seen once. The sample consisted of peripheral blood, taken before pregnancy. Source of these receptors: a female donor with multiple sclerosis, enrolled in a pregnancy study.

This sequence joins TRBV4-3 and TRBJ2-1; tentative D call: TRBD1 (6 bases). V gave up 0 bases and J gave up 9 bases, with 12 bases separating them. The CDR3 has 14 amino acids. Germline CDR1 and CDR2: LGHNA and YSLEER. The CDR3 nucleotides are TGCGCCAGCAGCCAAGATACAGGGATAGGTGAGCAGTTCTTC. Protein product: CASSQDTGIGEQFF.

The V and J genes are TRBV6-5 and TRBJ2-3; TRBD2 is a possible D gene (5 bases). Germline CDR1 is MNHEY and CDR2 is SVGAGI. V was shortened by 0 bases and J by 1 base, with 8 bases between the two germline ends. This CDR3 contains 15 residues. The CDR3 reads CASSYSGSGTDTQYF. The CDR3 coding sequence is TGTGCCAGCAGTTACTCGGGTAGCGGCACAGATACGCAGTATTTT.

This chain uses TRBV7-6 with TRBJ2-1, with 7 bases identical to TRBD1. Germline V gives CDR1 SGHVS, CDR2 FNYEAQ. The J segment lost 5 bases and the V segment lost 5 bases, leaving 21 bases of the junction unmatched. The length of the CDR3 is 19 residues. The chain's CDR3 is CASSLSRGSGTVFDNEQFF. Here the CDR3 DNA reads TGTGCCAGCAGCCTTAGTAGGGGGTCCGGGACAGTGTTCGACAATGAGCAGTTCTTC.

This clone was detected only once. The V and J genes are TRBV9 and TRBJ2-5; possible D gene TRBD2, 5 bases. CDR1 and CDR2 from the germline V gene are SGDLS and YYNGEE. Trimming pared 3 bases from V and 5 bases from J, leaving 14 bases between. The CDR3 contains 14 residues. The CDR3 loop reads CASSAGGGWETQYF. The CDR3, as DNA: TGTGCCAGCAGCGCCGGAGGAGGATGGGAGACCCAGTACTTC.

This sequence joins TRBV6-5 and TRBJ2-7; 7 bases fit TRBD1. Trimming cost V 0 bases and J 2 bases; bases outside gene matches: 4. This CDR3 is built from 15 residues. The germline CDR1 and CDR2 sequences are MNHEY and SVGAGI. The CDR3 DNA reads TGTGCCAGCAGTTACTCGAGGGACAGTACCTACGAGCAGTACTTC. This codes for CASSYSRDSTYEQYF.

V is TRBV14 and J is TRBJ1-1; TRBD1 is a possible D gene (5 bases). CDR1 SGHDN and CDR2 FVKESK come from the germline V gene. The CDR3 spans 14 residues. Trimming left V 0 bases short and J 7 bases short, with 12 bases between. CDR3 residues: CASSQDSVTDEAFF. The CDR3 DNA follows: TGTGCCAGCAGCCAAGATAGTGTGACAGATGAAGCTTTCTTT.

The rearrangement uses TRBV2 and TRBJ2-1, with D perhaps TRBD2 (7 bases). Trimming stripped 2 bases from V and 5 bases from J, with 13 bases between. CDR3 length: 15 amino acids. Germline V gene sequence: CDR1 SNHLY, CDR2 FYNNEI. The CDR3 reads CASSESGGFNNEQFF. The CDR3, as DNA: TGTGCCAGCAGTGAATCGGGGGGCTTTAACAATGAGCAGTTCTTC. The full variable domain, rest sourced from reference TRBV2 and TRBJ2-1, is EPEVTQTPSHQVTQMGQEVILRCVPISNHLYFYWYRQILGQKVEFLVSFYNNEISEKSEIFDDQFSVERPDGSNFTLKIRSTKLEDSAMYFCASSESGGFNNEQFFGPGTRLTVL.

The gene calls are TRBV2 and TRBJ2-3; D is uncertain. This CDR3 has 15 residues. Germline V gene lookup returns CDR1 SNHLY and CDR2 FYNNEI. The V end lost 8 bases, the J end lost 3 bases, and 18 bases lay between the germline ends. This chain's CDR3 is CASPPEASRTDTQYF. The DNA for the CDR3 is TGTGCCAGCCCCCCAGAGGCTTCCCGAACAGATACGCAGTATTTT.

CDR3 in DNA: TGCAGCGTTGAATCAGGGTCCGGGGCCAACGTCCTGACTTTC. This sequence encodes CSVESGSGANVLTF. The chain couples TRBV29-1 to TRBJ2-6; tentative D call: TRBD1 (5 bases). The CDR3 length is 14 residues. The V end was cut by 2 bases, the J end by 4 bases, with 9 bases between. CDR1 and CDR2 (germline): SQVTM, ANQGSEA.

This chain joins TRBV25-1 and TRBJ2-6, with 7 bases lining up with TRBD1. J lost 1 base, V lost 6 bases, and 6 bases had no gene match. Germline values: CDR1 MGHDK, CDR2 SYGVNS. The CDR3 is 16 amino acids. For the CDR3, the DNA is TGTGCCAGCAGCCTTGGGACAGCTTCTGGGGCCAACGTCCTGACTTTC. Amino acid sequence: CASSLGTASGANVLTF. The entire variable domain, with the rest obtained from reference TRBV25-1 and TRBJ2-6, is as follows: EADIYQTPRYLVIGTGKKITLECSQTMGHDKMYWYQQDPGMELHLIHYSYGVNSTEKGDLSSESTVSRIRTEHFPLTLESARPSHTSQYLCASSLGTASGANVLTFGAGSRLTVL.

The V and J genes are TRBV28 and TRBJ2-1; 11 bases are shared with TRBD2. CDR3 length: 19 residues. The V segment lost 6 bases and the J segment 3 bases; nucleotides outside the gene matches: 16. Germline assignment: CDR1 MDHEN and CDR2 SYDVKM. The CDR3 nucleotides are TGTGCCAGCAGGAAGTTTGGGGTACTAGCGGGAGAAGGCTACAATGAGCAGTTCTTC. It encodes CASRKFGVLAGEGYNEQFF.

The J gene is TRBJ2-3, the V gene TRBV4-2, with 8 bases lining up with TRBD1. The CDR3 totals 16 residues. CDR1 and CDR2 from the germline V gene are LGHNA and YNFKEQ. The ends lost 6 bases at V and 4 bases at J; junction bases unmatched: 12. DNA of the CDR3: TGTGCCAGCAGACGTGATCCGGGACAGGCCTCAGATACGCAGTATTTT. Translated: CASRRDPGQASDTQYF.

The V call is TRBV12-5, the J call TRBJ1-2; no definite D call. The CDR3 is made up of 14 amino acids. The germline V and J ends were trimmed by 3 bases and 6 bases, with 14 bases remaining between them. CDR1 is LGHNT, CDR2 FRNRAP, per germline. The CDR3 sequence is CASGLPLAGHGYTF. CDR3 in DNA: TGTGCTAGTGGTTTACCCCTGGCGGGTCATGGCTACACCTTC.

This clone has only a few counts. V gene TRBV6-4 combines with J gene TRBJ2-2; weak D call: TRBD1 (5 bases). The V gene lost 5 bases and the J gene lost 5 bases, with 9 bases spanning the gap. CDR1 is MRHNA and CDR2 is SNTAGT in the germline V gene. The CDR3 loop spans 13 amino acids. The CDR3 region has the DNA TGTGCCAGCAGTCAACAGGTTACCGGGGAGCTGTTTTTT. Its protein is CASSQQVTGELFF.

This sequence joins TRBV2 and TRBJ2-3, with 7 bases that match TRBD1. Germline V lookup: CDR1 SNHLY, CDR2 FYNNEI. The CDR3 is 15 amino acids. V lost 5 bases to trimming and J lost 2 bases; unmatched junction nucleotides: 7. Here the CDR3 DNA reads TGTGCCAGCAGTCGGGGACAGCTGCACACAGATACGCAGTATTTT. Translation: CASSRGQLHTDTQYF.

The CDR3 sequence: CASSATIQGGDEQFF. CDR3 nucleotides: TGTGCCAGCAGTGCCACGATACAGGGTGGCGATGAGCAGTTCTTC. J is TRBJ2-1 and V is TRBV2; tentative D call: TRBD1 (6 bases). The CDR3 consists of 15 residues. Germline V lookup: CDR1 SNHLY, CDR2 FYNNEI. V lost 4 bases and J 8 bases, leaving 18 bases between the germline ends.

The CDR3: CASKGLAGVQEQFF. CDR3 DNA sequence: TGTGCCAGCAAGGGACTAGCGGGAGTACAGGAGCAGTTCTTC. The chain combines TRBV2 with TRBJ2-1, with 14 positions matching TRBD2. This CDR3 has 14 residues. The germline CDR1 and CDR2 sequences are SNHLY and FYNNEI. Unmatched junction bases numbered 6, after V lost 7 bases and J lost 10 bases.

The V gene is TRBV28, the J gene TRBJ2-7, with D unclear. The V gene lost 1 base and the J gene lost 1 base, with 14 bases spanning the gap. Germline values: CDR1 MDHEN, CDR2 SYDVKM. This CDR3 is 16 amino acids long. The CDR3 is CASSLSPRMTSYEQYF. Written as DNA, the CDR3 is TGTGCCAGCAGTTTATCCCCCCGCATGACATCCTACGAGCAGTACTTC.

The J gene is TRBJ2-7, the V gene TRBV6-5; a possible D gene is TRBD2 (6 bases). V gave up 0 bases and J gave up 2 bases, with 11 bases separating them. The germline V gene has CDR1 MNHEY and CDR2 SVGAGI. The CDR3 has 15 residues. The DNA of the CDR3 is TGTGCCAGCAGTTACTCGGGGCGGGGTGCCTACGAGCAGTACTTC. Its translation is CASSYSGRGAYEQYF.

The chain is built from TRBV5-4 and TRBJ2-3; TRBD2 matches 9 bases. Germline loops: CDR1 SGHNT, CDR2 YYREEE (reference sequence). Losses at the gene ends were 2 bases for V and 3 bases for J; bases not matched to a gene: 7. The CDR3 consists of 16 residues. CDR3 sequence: CASSLKVAGVTDTQYF. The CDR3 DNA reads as TGTGCCAGCAGCTTAAAGGTAGCGGGAGTAACAGATACGCAGTATTTT.

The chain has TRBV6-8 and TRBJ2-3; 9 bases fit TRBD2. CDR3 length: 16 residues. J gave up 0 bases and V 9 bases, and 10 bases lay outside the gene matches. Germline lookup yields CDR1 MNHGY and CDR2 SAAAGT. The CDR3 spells CARHPSGRLSTDTQYF. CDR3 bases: TGTGCCAGACATCCAAGCGGGAGGCTAAGCACAGATACGCAGTATTTT.

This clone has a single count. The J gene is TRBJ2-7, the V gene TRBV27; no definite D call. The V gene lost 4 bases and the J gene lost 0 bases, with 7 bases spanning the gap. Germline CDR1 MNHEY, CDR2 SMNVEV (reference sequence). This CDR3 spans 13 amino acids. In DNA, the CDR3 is TGTGCCAGCAGTTGGTCGAGCTCCTACGAGCAGTACTTC. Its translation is CASSWSSSYEQYF.

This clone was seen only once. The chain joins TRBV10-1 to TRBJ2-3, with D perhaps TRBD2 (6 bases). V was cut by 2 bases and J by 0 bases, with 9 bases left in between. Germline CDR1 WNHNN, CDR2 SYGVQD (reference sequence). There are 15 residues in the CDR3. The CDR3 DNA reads TGCGCCAGCAGTGAGACCGGGACTAGCACAGATACGCAGTATTTT. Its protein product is CASSETGTSTDTQYF.

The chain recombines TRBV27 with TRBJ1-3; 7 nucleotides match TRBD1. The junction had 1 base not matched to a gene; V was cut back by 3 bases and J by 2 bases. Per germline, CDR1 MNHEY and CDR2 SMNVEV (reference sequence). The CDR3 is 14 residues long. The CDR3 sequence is CASSFDRAGNTIYF. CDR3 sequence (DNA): TGTGCCAGCAGTTTTGACAGGGCTGGAAACACCATATATTTT.

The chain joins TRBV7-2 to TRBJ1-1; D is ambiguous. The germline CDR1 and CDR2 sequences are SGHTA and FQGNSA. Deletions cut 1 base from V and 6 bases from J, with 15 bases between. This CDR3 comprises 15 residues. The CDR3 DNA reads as TGTGCCAGCAGCTTAGGCGGGTCCTTCGCGGCTGAAGCTTTCTTT. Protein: CASSLGGSFAAEAFF.

CDR3 sequence reads: CASSWTVINYGYTF. CDR3 nucleotide sequence: TGTGCCAGCAGTTGGACAGTGATCAACTATGGCTACACCTTC. This chain joins TRBV6-1 and TRBJ1-2, with D tentatively TRBD1 (6 bases). The germline gives CDR1 MNHNS, CDR2 SASEGT. V was cut by 5 bases and J by 2 bases, with 12 bases left in between. CDR3 length: 14 residues.